These 10 T cell receptor beta chains came from one sample sequenced in a study of T-cell reconstitution after alpha-beta-depleted transplantation in children. For TCRbeta, the library was prepared with unique molecular identifiers. TCRdb ran MiXCR on the PCR reads and lists one entry per CDR3 protein. The sample shows 84,000 or so distinct CDR3 sequences, roughly 16% of them seen only once. The sample in question was PBMCs, mostly from graft donor cells, obtained 180 days after TCRalphabeta/CD19-depleted stem cell transplant. These receptors were obtained from a male patient aged 2 to 10 who had a stem cell transplant for acute lymphoblastic leukemia, so the T cells may come from the graft donor.

The chain carries TRBV6-2 or TRBV6-3 and TRBJ2-1, with 12 bases that match TRBD1. Germline V gene lookup returns CDR1 MNHEY and CDR2 SVGEGT. This CDR3 is built from 17 residues. V lost 7 bases and J lost 8; bases outside the gene matches: 15. CDR3 sequence: CASTDPPGQGALYEQFF. As DNA, the CDR3 is TGTGCCAGCACCGACCCGCCGGGACAGGGGGCTCTCTATGAGCAGTTCTTC.

This clonotype was detected only a few times. The chain employs TRBV5-5 and TRBJ1-5; D possibly corresponds to TRBD1 (6 bases). The CDR3 contains 13 residues. Germline V gives CDR1 SGHKS, CDR2 YYEKEE (reference sequence). Between the trimmed V and J ends, which lost 2 bases and 6 bases, there was a span of 9 bases. This chain's CDR3 is CASSFEGVQPQHF. DNA for the CDR3: TGTGCCAGCAGCTTCGAGGGGGTTCAGCCCCAGCATTTT.

The chain has TRBV3-1 and TRBJ1-1; D ambiguous. This CDR3 region has 13 residues. The germline CDR1 and CDR2 sequences are LGHDT and YNNKEL (reference sequence). Trimming removed 5 bases from V and 0 bases from J, with 7 bases in between. As DNA, the CDR3 is TGTGCCAGCAGCACCCCCATGAACACTGAAGCTTTCTTT. It codes for CASSTPMNTEAFF.

This clonotype occurred many times. The J gene is TRBJ2-7, the V gene TRBV14; D possibly uses TRBD1 or TRBD2 (5 bases each). CDR1 is SGHDN, CDR2 FVKESK, per germline. The CDR3 sequence is 15 residues long. The germline V and J ends were trimmed by 1 base and 4 bases, with 14 bases remaining between them. The CDR3: CASSQAGQPIYEQYF. For the CDR3, the DNA is TGTGCCAGCAGCCAAGCGGGGCAGCCCATATACGAGCAGTACTTC.

This clonotype was seen more than once but under ten times. CDR3 sequence reads: CASSLDPGSETQYF. The CDR3 coding sequence is TGTGCCAGCAGCTTGGATCCGGGGTCAGAGACCCAGTACTTC. This chain connects TRBV5-6 to TRBJ2-5; D possibly corresponds to TRBD2 (5 bases). Germline lookup yields CDR1 SGHDT and CDR2 YYEEEE. V lost 0 bases to trimming and J lost 4 bases, with 10 bases between them. The CDR3 totals 14 residues. The entire variable domain, with the rest obtained from reference TRBV5-6 and TRBJ2-5, is as follows: DAGVTQSPTHLIKTRGQQVTLRCSPKSGHDTVSWYQQALGQGPQFIFQYYEEEERQRGNFPDRFSGHQFPNYSSELNVNALLLGDSALYLCASSLDPGSETQYFGPGTRLLVL.

This clonotype showed up just a few times. The V gene is TRBV5-1, the J gene TRBJ1-2; 9 bases align to TRBD1. Germline V gene data show CDR1 as SGHRS and CDR2 as YFSETQ. The CDR3 sequence is 17 residues long. V was clipped by 1 base and J by 5 bases; unmatched bases: 12. The chain's CDR3 is CASSLPRYRGREYGYTF. CDR3 nucleotides: TGCGCCAGCAGCTTGCCACGCTACAGGGGGCGAGAATATGGCTACACCTTC. Complete variable domain (other parts from reference TRBV5-1 and TRBJ1-2): KAGVTQTPRYLIKTRGQQVTLSCSPISGHRSVSWYQQTPGQGLQFLFEYFSETQRNKGNFPGRFSGRQFSNSRSEMNVSTLELGDSALYLCASSLPRYRGREYGYTFGSGTRLTVV.

This clonotype occurred a few times. The rearrangement links TRBV5-1 to TRBJ2-3, with 9 bases identical to TRBD1. Per the germline V gene, CDR1 is SGHRS and CDR2 is YFSETQ. This CDR3 has 17 residues. Unmatched junction bases numbered 11, after V lost 0 bases and J lost 6 bases. CDR3 protein: CASSLGSTGGVTDTQYF. DNA for the CDR3: TGCGCCAGCAGCTTGGGTTCTACAGGGGGCGTAACGGATACGCAGTATTTT.

The chain couples TRBV13 to TRBJ2-7, with TRBD2 matching 13 bases. The CDR3 extends over 17 amino acids. Germline V gene lookup returns CDR1 PRHDT and CDR2 FYEKMQ (reference sequence). Trimming removed 5 bases from V and 3 bases from J; junction bases left unmatched: 10. CDR3: CASSQTSGGPQGYEQYF. As DNA, the CDR3 is TGTGCCAGCAGCCAGACTAGCGGGGGGCCCCAAGGCTACGAGCAGTACTTC.

This clonotype was observed a few times. This chain connects TRBV15 to TRBJ2-1; 8 nucleotides align to TRBD2. Germline CDR1 reads LNHNV; CDR2 reads YYDKDF (reference sequence). The CDR3 covers 15 residues. Trimming removed 3 bases from V and 6 bases from J; junction bases left unmatched: 7. CDR3 in amino acids: CATSRKTGGPNEQFF. In DNA form, the CDR3 reads TGTGCCACCAGCAGGAAGACGGGGGGGCCCAATGAGCAGTTCTTC.

The table lists this clonotype with a few counts. This chain joins TRBV7-2 and TRBJ2-7; D uncertain. V was clipped by 1 base and J by 3 bases, with 4 bases between them. The CDR3 totals 12 residues. Germline values: CDR1 SGHTA, CDR2 FQGNSA. CDR3 sequence reads: CASSLGYYEQYF. CDR3 DNA sequence: TGTGCCAGCAGCTTAGGCTACTACGAGCAGTACTTC. Filled out from reference TRBV7-2 and TRBJ2-7, the complete variable domain reads GAGVSQSPSNKVTEKGKDVELRCDPISGHTALYWYRQSLGQGLEFLIYFQGNSAPDKSGLPSDRFSAERTGGSVSTLTIQRTQQEDSAVYLCASSLGYYEQYFGPGTRLTVT.